The present entry profiles one TCR beta chain with its context. It was into CD45RA+ naive and CD45RA-negative memory subsets that the CD4+ cells were split. Several immunoSEQ plates received, in even portions, the genomic DNA of each subset. Assay: immunoSEQ multiplex PCR; the TCRdb copy retains only in-frame clones and omits some. The sample includes about 980,000 clones, 70% to 85% of them seen just once. This sample is drawn from a study of shared clonotypes between healthy human individuals. At the level of the study: Each donor's CD4 naive and CD4 memory cells filled three plates apiece, CD8 naive two, and CD8 memory one.

Looked up from germline, CDR1 is LNHDA and CDR2 is SQIVND (reference sequence). The CDR3 length is 13 residues. V was cut by 5 bases and J by 4 bases, with 11 bases left in between. The sequence was collected from a man between 18 and 29 years old in good health. Specimen: memory CD4+ T cells sorted from blood. Indicated subset: CD45RA-negative fraction. The V and J genes are TRBV19 and TRBJ1-2, with D possibly matching TRBD1 (5 bases). CDR3 sequence: CASSSGTVYGYTF. The CDR3 DNA follows: TGTGCCAGTAGTTCCGGGACGGTCTATGGCTACACCTTC.